The entry that follows covers one T cell receptor (beta chain) sequence. What it recognizes is unknown. PCR amplification relied on 60 Vbeta primers (plus 13 Jbeta primers). Libraries were prepared by immunoSEQ multiplex PCR; TCRdb keeps only in-frame clonotypes and omits some of them. The sample data list 55,000 to 85,000 clones. The data stem from a study of cytomegalovirus exposure and HLA in healthy donors. Findings and limits, study-wide: The authors later linked a missense DCLRE1C variant to TCR beta V- and J-gene trimming. CMV antigen specificity of three CMV-associated chains was confirmed in vitro.

With 1 base removed from V and 0 bases from J, the gap between germline ends came to 6 bases. Germline CDR1 reads LGHNA; CDR2 reads YSLEER. CDR3 length equals 14 residues. Donors had nominal health at sampling but likely had unrecorded immune exposures. The TCR sequence derives from a female donor in good health and CMV-seropositive. This chain links TRBV4-3 with TRBJ1-2, with D maybe TRBD1 (6 bases). The specimen was PBMCs. The CDR3 coding sequence is TGCGCCAGCAGCCAAGGGACAGCTAACTATGGCTACACCTTC. This encodes CASSQGTANYGYTF.